This entry features one T cell receptor (beta chain) sequence. Its cognate antigen is unknown. PCR was performed using 60 Vbeta and 13 Jbeta primers. The table came from immunoSEQ multiplex PCR; TCRdb's copy has only in-frame clones and leaves some out. This table has about 92,000 clones, roughly 81% appearing once. This entry comes from a study of cytomegalovirus exposure and HLA in healthy donors. The germline V and J ends were trimmed by 2 bases and 1 base, with 8 bases remaining between them. CDR1 is LNHNV, CDR2 YYDKDF, per germline (reference sequence). CDR3 length: 15 residues. Findings and caveats of the study: Some TCR beta chains (164 of them) were listed as cytomegalovirus-associated.

Sequenced input: PBMCs. The chain has TRBV15 and TRBJ2-2, with D possibly TRBD1 on 5 matching bases. The source is a young woman in good health and CMV-seropositive. The chain's CDR3 is CATSRQGGNTGELFF. The CDR3 bases are TGTGCCACCAGCAGACAGGGTGGGAACACCGGGGAGCTGTTTTTT.